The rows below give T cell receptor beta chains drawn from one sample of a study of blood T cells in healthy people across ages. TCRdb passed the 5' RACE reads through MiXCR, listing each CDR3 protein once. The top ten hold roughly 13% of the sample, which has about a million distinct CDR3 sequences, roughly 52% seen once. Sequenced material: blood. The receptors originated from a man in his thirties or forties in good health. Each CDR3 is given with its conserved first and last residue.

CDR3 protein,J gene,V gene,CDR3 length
CASSFYSGEHEQYF,TRBJ2-7,TRBV12-3/TRBV12-4,14
CASSSQMARNSPLHF,TRBJ1-6,TRBV7-9,15
CASSFRVGDYEQYF,TRBJ2-7,TRBV12-3/TRBV12-4,14
CASNPQSQGIKQFF,TRBJ2-1,TRBV7-2,14
CASSQESRQGDRYTF,TRBJ1-2,TRBV4-3,15
CASSRQVRTGANVLTF,TRBJ2-6,TRBV6-1,16
CATSDSRTGIYNEQFF,TRBJ2-1,TRBV24-1,16
CASSQARDRGLSEPQHF,TRBJ1-5,TRBV4-1,17
CASSYLGTEAFF,TRBJ1-1,TRBV6-2/TRBV6-3,12
CSARGTGTDLNYGYTF,TRBJ1-2,TRBV20-1,16
CSVDLSGIEQYF,.,TRBV29-1,12
CASSLGPADSNQPQHF,TRBJ1-5,TRBV7-2,16
CASSAEGPSYNEQFF,TRBJ2-1,TRBV9,15
CASRPGTSSSYNEQFF,TRBJ2-1,TRBV13,16
CASSLLPGNTEAFF,TRBJ1-1,TRBV11-1,14
CASSPGQTNTGELFF,TRBJ2-2,TRBV28,15
CASSQDGAGDLYNEQFF,TRBJ2-1,TRBV4-1,17
CASSQTRYNEQFF,TRBJ2-1,TRBV3-1,13
CASSYRGGSNYEQYF,TRBJ2-7,TRBV6-5,15
CASSQHSGANEQFF,TRBJ2-1,TRBV14,14
CASSVQDRVGEQYF,TRBJ2-5,TRBV5-6,14
CASSPRDSRAKNIQYF,TRBJ2-4,TRBV6-1,16
CASSLGGAGAPYNGQFF,TRBJ2-1,TRBV11-1,17
CASSLFGQGGNQPQHF,TRBJ1-5,TRBV27,16
CASRLDGSNTEAFF,TRBJ1-1,TRBV7-6,14
CASRSGTGGKFEQYF,TRBJ2-7,TRBV12-3/TRBV12-4,15
CSVESRASGIQETQYF,TRBJ2-5,TRBV29-1,16
CASSVEGSGVDEQYF,TRBJ2-7,TRBV9,15
CASSAEGGGRAFF,TRBJ1-1,TRBV2,13
CASRLLAGNTIYF,TRBJ1-3,TRBV6-6,13